Listed below are T cell receptor beta chains from one sample, sequenced in a study of shared clonotypes between healthy human individuals. The data were produced by immunoSEQ multiplex PCR, yet TCRdb's version contains in-frame clones alone and is incomplete. The repertoire holds approximately 1.9 million clones, with approximately 92% as singletons. Specimen: naive CD8+ T cells from PBMCs. The receptors were sampled from a man younger than 35 in good health. Some clones in this sample may be carry-over from other donors' samples. The CDR3 runs from the conserved cysteine through the conserved F or W. The D gene is left open where the match is weak. Only some rows state a clone size, as once, few, many or a class for expanded clones.

j_call v_call clone_size d_call cdr3_aa cdr3_nt
TRBJ2-7 TRBV28 NA TRBD2 CASSPTGTSPYEQYF TGTGCCAGCAGTCCGACCGGGACTAGCCCCTACGAGCAGTACTTC
TRBJ2-7 TRBV6-5 NA NA CASSYSMRSYEQYF TGTGCCAGCAGTTACTCGATGCGGTCCTACGAGCAGTACTTC
TRBJ2-7 TRBV30 NA NA CAWTPPITYEQYF TGTGCCTGGACCCCGCCGATAACATACGAGCAGTACTTC
TRBJ2-2 TRBV7-9 NA NA CASRSDRSTGELFF TGTGCCAGCAGATCTGACAGGAGCACCGGGGAGCTGTTTTTT
TRBJ2-5 TRBV4-3 NA TRBD1 CASSTGTGGAETQYF TGCGCCAGCTCCACCGGGACAGGGGGCGCAGAGACCCAGTACTTC
TRBJ1-5 TRBV27 NA NA CASSLDSYQPQHF TGTGCCAGCAGTCTTGACAGTTATCAGCCCCAGCATTTT
TRBJ2-3 TRBV7-2 once NA CASSLGWTSTDTQYF TGTGCCAGCAGCTTAGGCTGGACTAGCACAGATACGCAGTATTTT
TRBJ2-1 TRBV9 NA TRBD2 CASSVAAPASGIQFF TGTGCCAGCAGCGTAGCTGCCCCGGCTAGCGGGATACAGTTCTTC
TRBJ1-1 TRBV28 once TRBD1 CASSLFRTGGGNTEAFF TGTGCCAGCAGTTTATTCAGGACAGGGGGCGGGAACACTGAAGCTTTCTTT
TRBJ2-7 TRBV28 NA NA CASSFIVGGASYEQYF TGTGCCAGCAGTTTCATTGTGGGGGGCGCCTCCTACGAGCAGTACTTC
TRBJ2-7 TRBV29-1 once TRBD1 CSVEYSGQGKIGEQYF TGCAGCGTGGAATACTCGGGACAGGGAAAAATCGGCGAGCAGTACTTC
TRBJ1-4 TRBV7-9 NA NA CASSLESGGMRKLFF TGTGCCAGCAGCTTAGAATCTGGCGGAATGAGGAAACTGTTTTTT
TRBJ2-3 TRBV30 NA TRBD2 CAWSVQGLRTDTQYF TGTGCCTGGAGTGTTCAGGGACTACGCACAGATACGCAGTATTTT
TRBJ1-1 TRBV19 NA TRBD1 CASSSQTGVDTEAFF TGTGCCAGTAGTTCCCAGACAGGGGTTGACACTGAAGCTTTCTTT
TRBJ2-1 TRBV28 NA NA CASSFGVGDEQFF TGTGCCAGCAGCTTCGGTGTGGGGGATGAGCAGTTCTTC
TRBJ1-1 TRBV28 NA NA CASSFRSEEGPMNTEAFF TGTGCCAGCAGTTTCCGGAGCGAGGAGGGTCCCATGAACACTGAAGCTTTCTTT
TRBJ2-2 TRBV15 NA NA CATSRKRGAGELFF TGTGCCACCAGCAGAAAAAGGGGGGCCGGGGAGCTGTTTTTT
TRBJ2-1 TRBV11-2 NA NA CASSLELVGAALYEQFF TGTGCCAGCAGCTTAGAGCTTGTGGGGGCGGCTTTGTATGAGCAGTTCTTC
TRBJ2-7 TRBV5-6 NA NA CASSLGGTEQYF TGTGCCAGCAGCTTGGGGGGAACCGAGCAGTACTTC
TRBJ1-5 TRBV6-1 NA NA CASSEFESRGNQPQHF TGTGCCAGCAGTGAATTTGAGAGTAGGGGCAATCAGCCCCAGCATTTT
TRBJ1-5 TRBV30 few NA CAWSVNSNQPQHF TGTGCCTGGAGTGTAAACAGCAATCAGCCCCAGCATTTT
TRBJ2-3 TRBV11-2 NA TRBD1 CASSLAPYVMQGVQDTQYF TGTGCCAGCAGCTTAGCCCCCTACGTTATGCAGGGGGTTCAAGATACGCAGTATTTT
TRBJ1-5 TRBV27 NA NA CASSPPGGNQPQHF TGTGCCAGCAGTCCCCCAGGGGGCAATCAGCCCCAGCATTTT
TRBJ1-4 TRBV12-5 NA NA CASGVTGFTEKLFF TGTGCTAGTGGGGTCACAGGGTTCACTGAAAAACTGTTTTTT
TRBJ2-7 TRBV11-2 once NA CASSHWGLSSYEQYF TGTGCCAGCAGCCACTGGGGGCTAAGCTCCTACGAGCAGTACTTC
TRBJ2-2 TRBV18 NA TRBD2 CASSPSRLAGYTGELFF TGTGCCAGCTCACCATCCCGACTAGCGGGATATACCGGGGAGCTGTTTTTT
TRBJ2-5 TRBV7-9 NA TRBD2 CASSLPLGLAAETQYF TGTGCCAGCAGCCTCCCGCTGGGACTAGCGGCAGAGACCCAGTACTTC